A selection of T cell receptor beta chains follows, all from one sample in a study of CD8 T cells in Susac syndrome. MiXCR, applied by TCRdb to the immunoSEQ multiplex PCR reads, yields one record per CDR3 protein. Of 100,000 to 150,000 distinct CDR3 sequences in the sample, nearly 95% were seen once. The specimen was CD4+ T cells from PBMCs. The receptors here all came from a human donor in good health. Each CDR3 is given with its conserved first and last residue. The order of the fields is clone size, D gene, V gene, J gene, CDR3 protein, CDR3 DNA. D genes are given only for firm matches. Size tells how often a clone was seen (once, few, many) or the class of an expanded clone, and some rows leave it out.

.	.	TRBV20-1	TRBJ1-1	CSAGQGNTEAFF	TGCAGTGCTGGGCAGGGGAACACTGAAGCTTTCTTT
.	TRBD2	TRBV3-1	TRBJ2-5	CASSQGTSDQETQYF	TGTGCCAGCAGCCAAGGGACTAGCGATCAAGAGACCCAGTACTTC
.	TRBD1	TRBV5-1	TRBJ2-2	CASSLRQGAGELFF	TGCGCCAGCAGCTTGAGGCAGGGGGCCGGGGAGCTGTTTTTT
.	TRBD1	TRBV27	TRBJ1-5	CASRTQGTSNQPQHF	TGTGCCAGCAGGACACAGGGGACAAGCAATCAGCCCCAGCATTTT
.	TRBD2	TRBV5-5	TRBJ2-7	CASSSLAGSSYEQYF	TGTGCCAGCAGCTCACTAGCGGGAAGCTCCTACGAGCAGTACTTC
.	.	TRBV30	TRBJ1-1	CAWSREGLNTEAFF	TGTGCCTGGAGTAGGGAGGGGTTGAACACTGAAGCTTTCTTT
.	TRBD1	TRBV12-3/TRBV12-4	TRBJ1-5	CASRAGTGSNQPQHF	TGTGCCAGCAGGGCCGGGACAGGAAGCAATCAGCCCCAGCATTTT
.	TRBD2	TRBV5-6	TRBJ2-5	CASSLGGRGGETQYF	TGTGCCAGCAGCTTGGGCGGGAGGGGCGGAGAGACCCAGTACTTC
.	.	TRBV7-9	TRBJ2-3	CASSVEPDTQYF	TGTGCCAGCAGTGTGGAGCCAGATACGCAGTATTTT
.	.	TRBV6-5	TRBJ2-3	CASRGSGDTQYF	TGTGCCAGTCGAGGAAGCGGAGATACGCAGTATTTT
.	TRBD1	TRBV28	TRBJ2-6	CASRTGARANVLTF	TGTGCCAGCCGTACAGGGGCTCGGGCCAACGTCCTGACTTTC
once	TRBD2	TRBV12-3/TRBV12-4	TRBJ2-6	CASSSLGGAPGANVLTF	TGTGCCAGCAGTAGCCTCGGGGGGGCCCCTGGGGCCAACGTCCTGACTTTC
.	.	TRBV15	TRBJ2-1	CATSETGKGVDEQFF	TGTGCCACCAGCGAGACCGGGAAAGGGGTCGATGAGCAGTTCTTC
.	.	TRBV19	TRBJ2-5	CASRAGPAQETQYF	TGTGCCAGTCGTGCGGGCCCAGCCCAAGAGACCCAGTACTTC
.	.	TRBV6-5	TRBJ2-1	CASSSRIGEQFF	TGTGCCAGCAGTTCCCGGATCGGGGAGCAGTTCTTC
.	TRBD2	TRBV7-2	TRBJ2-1	CASSSTSGGYNEQFF	TGTGCCAGCAGCTCGACTAGCGGGGGATACAATGAGCAGTTCTTC
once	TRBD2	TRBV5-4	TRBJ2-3	CASSPGGITDTQYF	TGTGCCAGCAGCCCGGGAGGGATCACAGATACGCAGTATTTT
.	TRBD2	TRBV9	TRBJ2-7	CASSVAASGRGEQYF	TGTGCCAGCAGCGTAGCGGCTAGCGGGAGGGGCGAGCAGTACTTC
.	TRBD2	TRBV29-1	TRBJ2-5	CSVDVAGETQYF	TGCAGCGTTGACGTAGCGGGAGAGACCCAGTACTTC
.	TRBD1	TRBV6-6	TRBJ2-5	CASTHGTGQETQYF	TGTGCCAGCACACATGGGACAGGACAAGAGACCCAGTACTTC
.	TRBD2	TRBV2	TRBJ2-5	CASRGLAGGQETQYF	TGTGCCAGCAGGGGACTAGCGGGAGGTCAAGAGACCCAGTACTTC
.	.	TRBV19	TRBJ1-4	CASSFRDPEKLFF	TGTGCCAGTAGTTTCCGGGACCCCGAAAAACTGTTTTTT
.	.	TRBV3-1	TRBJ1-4	CASSQATRNEKLFF	TGTGCCAGCAGCCAGGCGACGAGGAATGAAAAACTGTTTTTT
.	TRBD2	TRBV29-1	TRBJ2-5	CSVGTSGETQYF	TGCAGCGTTGGGACTAGCGGGGAGACCCAGTACTTC
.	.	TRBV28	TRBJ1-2	CASTLIGSGYTF	TGTGCCAGCACTTTAATAGGGAGCGGCTACACCTTC
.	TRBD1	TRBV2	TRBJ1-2	CAMLPGQGSGYTF	TGTGCCATGCTACCAGGACAGGGGAGTGGCTACACCTTC
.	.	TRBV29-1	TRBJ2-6	CSVEGGPNSGANVLTF	TGCAGCGTTGAAGGGGGTCCCAACTCTGGGGCCAACGTCCTGACTTTC
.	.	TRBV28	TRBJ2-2	CVVRGLNTGELFF	TGTGTTGTGAGGGGTCTGAACACCGGGGAGCTGTTTTTT
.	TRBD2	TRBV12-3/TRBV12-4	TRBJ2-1	CASILSGSVNEQFF	TGTGCCAGCATCCTAAGCGGGAGCGTCAATGAGCAGTTCTTC
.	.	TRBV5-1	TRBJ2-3	CASSSDKTDTQYF	TGCGCCAGCAGTTCGGATAAAACAGATACGCAGTATTTT
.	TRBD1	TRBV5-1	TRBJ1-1	CASSQGTGNTEAFF	TGCGCCAGCAGCCAGGGGACAGGGAACACTGAAGCTTTCTTT
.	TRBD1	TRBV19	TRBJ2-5	CASSIGQGPRKTQYF	TGTGCCAGTAGTATAGGACAGGGACCACGGAAGACCCAGTACTTC
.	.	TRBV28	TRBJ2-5	CASSLPHLKETQYF	TGTGCCAGCAGCTTACCCCACCTGAAAGAGACCCAGTACTTC
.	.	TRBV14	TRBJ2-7	CASSRSRYEQYF	TGTGCCAGCAGCCGATCTCGCTACGAGCAGTACTTC
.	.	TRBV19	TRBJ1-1	CASSTSGTVNTEAFF	TGTGCCAGTAGTACCTCTGGGACGGTGAACACTGAAGCTTTCTTT
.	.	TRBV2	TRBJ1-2	CARDRGDYGYTF	TGTGCCAGAGACCGGGGTGACTATGGCTACACCTTC
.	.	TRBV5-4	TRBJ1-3	CASSLKGFGNTIYF	TGTGCCAGCAGCTTAAAAGGGTTCGGAAACACCATATATTTT
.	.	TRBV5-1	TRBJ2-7	CASSLTTRGGTYEQYF	TGCGCCAGCAGCTTGACGACCCGCGGCGGTACCTACGAGCAGTACTTC
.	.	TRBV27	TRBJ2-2	CASSPRGGLTGELFF	TGTGCCAGCAGTCCCCGTGGGGGGCTGACCGGGGAGCTGTTTTTT
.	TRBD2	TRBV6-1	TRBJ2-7	CASLAARASGKYEQYF	TGTGCCAGCCTTGCTGCAAGGGCTAGCGGGAAATACGAGCAGTACTTC
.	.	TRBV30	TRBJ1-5	CAWTKGAQPQHF	TGTGCCTGGACGAAAGGAGCCCAGCCCCAGCATTTT
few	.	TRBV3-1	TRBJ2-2	CASSQDRLNTGELFF	TGTGCCAGCAGCCAAGATCGCCTTAACACCGGGGAGCTGTTTTTT